The 15 T cell receptor beta chains listed next were all sequenced from one sample in a study of blood T cell repertoires in COVID-19. Method: immunoSEQ multiplex PCR; TCRdb's copy keeps in-frame clones and lacks some. The table lists a few hundred thousand clones, around 86% of them singletons. Sequenced sample: peripheral blood. The receptor set was obtained from a woman aged 40 to 49 who had recovered from COVID-19.

The V call is TRBV5-1, the J call TRBJ2-7; 8 bases fit TRBD1. V dropped 2 bases and J dropped 2; count of bases not matched to a gene: 9. This CDR3 is built from 16 residues. CDR1 and CDR2 (germline): SGHRS, YFSETQ. CDR3 sequence (DNA): TGCGCCAGCAGCTTAATGCCGGGACAGGACGCCTACGAGCAGTACTTC. This sequence encodes CASSLMPGQDAYEQYF. Using reference TRBV5-1 and TRBJ2-7 for the parts outside the CDR3, the full variable domain is KAGVTQTPRYLIKTRGQQVTLSCSPISGHRSVSWYQQTPGQGLQFLFEYFSETQRNKGNFPGRFSGRQFSNSRSEMNVSTLELGDSALYLCASSLMPGQDAYEQYFGPGTRLTVT.

The chain carries TRBV5-8 and TRBJ2-1, with a possible D match to TRBD1 (6 bases). Trimming left V 2 bases short and J 8 bases short, with 11 bases between. Germline CDR1 is SGHTS and CDR2 is YDEGEE. The CDR3 consists of 13 residues. CDR3 residues: CASSLQGWHEQFF. As DNA, the CDR3 is TGTGCCAGCAGCTTACAGGGTTGGCATGAGCAGTTCTTC.

CDR3 sequence (DNA): TGTGCCAGCAGGACTCTAGCGGGAGGGCACGAGCAGTACTTC. It encodes CASRTLAGGHEQYF. The J gene is TRBJ2-7, the V gene TRBV28; TRBD2 aligns across 12 bases. Germline V lookup: CDR1 MDHEN, CDR2 SYDVKM. The V and J ends lost 6 bases and 5 bases, in that order; junction bases with no gene match: 5. The CDR3 length is 14 residues.

The chain is built from TRBV9 and TRBJ2-7; 9 positions match TRBD1. This CDR3 comprises 15 residues. The junction had 7 bases not matched to a gene; V was cut back by 3 bases and J by 3 bases. Germline V CDR1 and CDR2: SGDLS, YYNGEE. DNA of the CDR3: TGTGCCAGCAGCGAAGGGACAGGGAGACTCTACGAGCAGTACTTC. Encoded protein: CASSEGTGRLYEQYF.

This CDR3 reads CASSLDSPGGGETQYF. The CDR3, as DNA: TGTGCCAGCAGCTTAGACTCGCCGGGAGGGGGAGAGACCCAGTACTTC. The V gene is TRBV7-2, the J gene TRBJ2-5, with 8 positions matching TRBD2. The V gene end was trimmed by 1 base and the J gene end by 4 bases; junction bases not matched to a gene: 8. Germline V lookup: CDR1 SGHTA, CDR2 FQGNSA. This CDR3 has 16 amino acids.

The CDR3 DNA is TGTGCCGGGCGTAAGGGGGAAGGAAACACCATATATTTT. Translation: CAGRKGEGNTIYF. The V gene is TRBV10-3, the J gene TRBJ1-3; perhaps TRBD1 as D (6 bases). This CDR3 contains 13 residues. Germline CDR1 is ENHRY and CDR2 is SYGVKD. Between the trimmed V and J ends, which lost 11 bases and 4 bases, there was a span of 15 bases.

This clone was seen more than once but under ten times. This chain connects TRBV7-3 to TRBJ2-2; 10 bases line up with TRBD2. Germline CDR1 and CDR2: SGHTA and FQGTGA. The CDR3 covers 17 residues. With V trimmed by 2 bases and J by 2 bases, 5 bases remained unmatched. CDR3 residues: CASSLWPSGSNTGELFF. In nucleotides, the CDR3 is TGTGCCAGCAGCTTATGGCCTAGCGGGAGCAACACCGGGGAGCTGTTTTTT.

This clone was counted a few times. The CDR3 coding sequence is TGTGCCAGTTCGACAGGGGAAAACTATGGCTACACCTTC. It specifies CASSTGENYGYTF. The chain combines TRBV18 with TRBJ1-2, with 8 bases matching TRBD1. CDR1 and CDR2 (germline): KGHSH, LQKENI. This CDR3 contains 13 residues. Trimming at V came to 9 bases and at J to 2 bases, leaving 5 bases not matched to a gene.

This sequence joins TRBV11-3 and TRBJ2-7, with 12 nucleotides matching TRBD2. Germline V gene lookup returns CDR1 SGHNT and CDR2 YENEEA. The junction had 12 bases not matched to a gene; V was cut back by 5 bases and J by 7 bases. The CDR3 consists of 16 residues. In nucleotides, the CDR3 is TGTGCCAGCAGCCCGCGCACCACAGGACTAGCGGGAGAGCAGTACTTC. It codes for CASSPRTTGLAGEQYF. Drawing the rest from reference TRBV11-3 and TRBJ2-7, the complete variable domain is EAGVVQSPRYKIIEKKQPVAFWCNPISGHNTLYWYLQNLGQGPELLIRYENEEAVDDSQLPKDRFSAERLKGVDSTLKIQPAELGDSAVYLCASSPRTTGLAGEQYFGPGTRLTVT.

The chain carries TRBV14 and TRBJ2-3, with TRBD2 matching over 9 bases. CDR1 SGHDN and CDR2 FVKESK come from the germline V gene. Trimming removed 2 bases from V and 2 bases from J; junction bases left unmatched: 8. The CDR3 totals 17 residues. The DNA for the CDR3 is TGTGCCAGCAGCCAATCACAGACTAGCGGATACACAGATACGCAGTATTTT. Translation gives CASSQSQTSGYTDTQYF.

This clone was seen just once. The chain carries TRBV4-2 and TRBJ2-2, with TRBD2 matching over 12 bases. J was trimmed by 4 bases and V by 0 bases; bases with no gene match: 9. In germline, CDR1 is LGHNA, CDR2 YNFKEQ. The CDR3 extends over 19 amino acids. The DNA for the CDR3 is TGTGCCAGCAGCCAAGAGGCTAGCGGGAGGGCCTTGAGCACCGGGGAGCTGTTTTTT. Translating gives CASSQEASGRALSTGELFF.

The chain couples TRBV18 to TRBJ2-2; 7 bases are shared with TRBD1. CDR1 is KGHSH and CDR2 is LQKENI in the germline V gene. J was trimmed by 0 bases and V by 8 bases; bases with no gene match: 15. The CDR3 spans 18 residues. DNA for the CDR3: TGTGCCAGCAAGAGTGAGGGGGCGCCATCCCCGAACACCGGGGAGCTGTTTTTT. This gives the protein CASKSEGAPSPNTGELFF.

The chain joins TRBV5-5 to TRBJ1-5; D might be TRBD1 (6 bases). Germline V lookup: CDR1 SGHKS, CDR2 YYEKEE (reference sequence). This CDR3 contains 14 residues. Trimming shortened V by 4 bases and J by 3 bases, and 11 bases separated the two germline ends. The DNA of the CDR3 is TGTGCCAGCAGCCACGGACAGCCCAATCAGCCCCAGCATTTT. Its translation is CASSHGQPNQPQHF. Together with reference TRBV5-5 and TRBJ1-5, the CDR3 gives the full variable domain: DAGVTQSPTHLIKTRGQQVTLRCSPISGHKSVSWYQQVLGQGPQFIFQYYEKEERGRGNFPDRFSARQFPNYSSELNVNALLLGDSALYLCASSHGQPNQPQHFGDGTRLSIL.

The chain combines TRBV5-6 with TRBJ1-1; D not certain. The germline gives CDR1 SGHDT, CDR2 YYEEEE. This CDR3 is built from 12 residues. V was pared by 1 base and J by 6 bases, with 7 bases between. This CDR3 is CASSLNSPEAFF. DNA of the CDR3: TGTGCCAGCAGCTTGAATAGCCCTGAAGCTTTCTTT.

The rearrangement links TRBV6-5 to TRBJ2-2; maybe TRBD2 (5 bases). Germline CDR1 and CDR2: MNHEY and SVGAGI. CDR3 length: 15 amino acids. V lost 8 bases and J lost 1, with 14 bases in between. The CDR3 DNA follows: TGTGCCAGCTCAGGACTGTTCGTGAACACCGGGGAGCTGTTTTTT. It specifies CASSGLFVNTGELFF.